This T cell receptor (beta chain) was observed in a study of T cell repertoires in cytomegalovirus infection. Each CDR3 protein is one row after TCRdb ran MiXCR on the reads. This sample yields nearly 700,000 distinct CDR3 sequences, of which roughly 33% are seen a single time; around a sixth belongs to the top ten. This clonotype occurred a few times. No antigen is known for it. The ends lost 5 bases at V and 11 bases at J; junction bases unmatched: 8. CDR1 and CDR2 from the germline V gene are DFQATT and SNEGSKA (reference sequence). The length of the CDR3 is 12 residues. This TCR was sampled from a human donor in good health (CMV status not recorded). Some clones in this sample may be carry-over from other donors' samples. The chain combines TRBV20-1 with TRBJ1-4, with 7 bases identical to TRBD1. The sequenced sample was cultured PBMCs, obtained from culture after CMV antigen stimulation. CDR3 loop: CSAHWTGQKLFF. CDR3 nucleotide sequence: TGCAGTGCTCACTGGACAGGACAGAAACTGTTTTTT.